This TCR beta chain derives from a study of PD-1 blockade in classical Hodgkin lymphoma. The study's findings and limits: According to reports, newly diagnosed patients had lower baseline TCR diversity than healthy donors, and relapsed/refractory patients had lower baseline TCR diversity still. Diversity similar to that of newly diagnosed patients was seen at baseline in complete responders.

This CDR3 has 15 residues. V was trimmed by 2 bases and J by 2 bases, leaving 11 bases between them. Germline-derived CDR1 and CDR2 are SGHRS and YFSETQ. Time point noted: cycle 4 day 1 (C4D1), after more than five weeks of nivolumab. Every patient was affected by relapse after autologous stem cell transplantation, while exposure to brentuximab vedotin was not uniform. TCRdb's table, derived via immunoSEQ multiplex PCR, lists solely in-frame clones and lacks some. The table includes tens of thousands of clones, approximately 80% detected once. As regards this clone: Its antigen is still unknown.

The material sequenced was peripheral blood mononuclear cells (PBMCs), taken before the fourth cycle of nivolumab. This chain uses TRBV5-1 with TRBJ2-1; weak D call: TRBD2 (6 bases). The sequence was collected from a human donor with classical Hodgkin lymphoma. CDR3 nucleotides: TGCGCCAGCAGCTTTTCACTAGCAACCTACAATGAGCAGTTCTTC. Translated, it gives CASSFSLATYNEQFF.